The sequence of this TCR beta chain was determined in a study of OX40 agonist ivuxolimab in advanced cancers. Overall study: Therapy given before enrollment (anti-PD-1, anti-PD-L1 or anti-CTLA-4) was allowed, and around 44% had some. Partial responses were recorded for three patients, including one with hepatocellular carcinoma and two with cutaneous melanoma. General observations from the study: Expanded clones tended on average to be more numerous among CD8+ T cells than CD4+. The study found among the lowest clonal expansion in partial responders at 0.1-3.0 mg/kg.

Assay used: immunoSEQ multiplex PCR; TCRdb lists only in-frame clones, some missing. The sample gives tens of thousands of clones, 84% of which show up once; around 0.73% is in the top ten. V gave up 4 bases and J gave up 1 base, with 7 bases separating them. CDR1 and CDR2 (germline): SGHVS, FNYEAQ. The CDR3 has 14 residues. About this clone: The target antigen is unknown.

This sequence originates from an adult with an advanced solid tumor such as melanoma, head and neck, liver or kidney cancer. The starting material was CD4+ or CD8+ T cells sorted from blood, obtained in a trial of the OX40 agonist ivuxolimab. This rearrangement joins TRBV7-6 to TRBJ2-2; D is unclear. In DNA, the CDR3 is TGTGCCAGCAGCTCAATGCGGAACACCGGGGAGCTGTTTTTT. It specifies CASSSMRNTGELFF.